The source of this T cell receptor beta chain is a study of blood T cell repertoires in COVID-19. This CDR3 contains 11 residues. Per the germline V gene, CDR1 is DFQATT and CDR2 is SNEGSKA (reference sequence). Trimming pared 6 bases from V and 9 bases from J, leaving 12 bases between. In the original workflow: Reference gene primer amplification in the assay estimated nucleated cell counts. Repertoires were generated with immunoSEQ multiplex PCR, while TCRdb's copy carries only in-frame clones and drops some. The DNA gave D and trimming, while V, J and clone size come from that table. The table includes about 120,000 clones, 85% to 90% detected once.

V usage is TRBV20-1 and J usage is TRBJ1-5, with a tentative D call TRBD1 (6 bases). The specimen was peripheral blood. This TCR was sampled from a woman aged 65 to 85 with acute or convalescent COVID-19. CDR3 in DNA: TGCAGTGCCCCCAGGGGTAGGCCCCAGCATTTT. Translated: CSAPRGRPQHF.